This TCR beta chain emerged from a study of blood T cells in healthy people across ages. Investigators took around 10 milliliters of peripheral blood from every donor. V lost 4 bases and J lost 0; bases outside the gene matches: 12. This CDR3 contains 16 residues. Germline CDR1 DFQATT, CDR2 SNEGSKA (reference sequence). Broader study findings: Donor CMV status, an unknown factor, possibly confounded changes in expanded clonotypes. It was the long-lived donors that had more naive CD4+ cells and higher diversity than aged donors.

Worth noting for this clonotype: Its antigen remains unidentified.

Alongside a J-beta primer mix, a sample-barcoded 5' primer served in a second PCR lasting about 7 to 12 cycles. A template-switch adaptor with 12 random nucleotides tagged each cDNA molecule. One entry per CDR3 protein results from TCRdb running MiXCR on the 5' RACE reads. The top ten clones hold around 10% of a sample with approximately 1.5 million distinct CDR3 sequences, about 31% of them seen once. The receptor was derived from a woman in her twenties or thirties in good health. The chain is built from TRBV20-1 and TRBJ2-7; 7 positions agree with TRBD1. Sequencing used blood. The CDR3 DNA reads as TGCAGTGCTACCTATGTAGGGGGCGATTTCTCCTACGAGCAGTACTTC. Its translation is CSATYVGGDFSYEQYF.